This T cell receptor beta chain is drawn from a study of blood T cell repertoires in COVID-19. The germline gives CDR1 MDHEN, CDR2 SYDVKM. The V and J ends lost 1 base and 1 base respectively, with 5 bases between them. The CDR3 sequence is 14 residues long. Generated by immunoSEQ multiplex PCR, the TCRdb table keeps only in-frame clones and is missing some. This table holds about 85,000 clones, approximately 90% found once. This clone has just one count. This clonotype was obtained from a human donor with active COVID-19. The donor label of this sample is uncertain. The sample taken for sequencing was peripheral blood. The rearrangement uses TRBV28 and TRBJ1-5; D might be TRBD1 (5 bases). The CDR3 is CASSLSGSNQPQHF. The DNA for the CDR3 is TGTGCCAGCAGTTTATCAGGGAGCAATCAGCCCCAGCATTTT.